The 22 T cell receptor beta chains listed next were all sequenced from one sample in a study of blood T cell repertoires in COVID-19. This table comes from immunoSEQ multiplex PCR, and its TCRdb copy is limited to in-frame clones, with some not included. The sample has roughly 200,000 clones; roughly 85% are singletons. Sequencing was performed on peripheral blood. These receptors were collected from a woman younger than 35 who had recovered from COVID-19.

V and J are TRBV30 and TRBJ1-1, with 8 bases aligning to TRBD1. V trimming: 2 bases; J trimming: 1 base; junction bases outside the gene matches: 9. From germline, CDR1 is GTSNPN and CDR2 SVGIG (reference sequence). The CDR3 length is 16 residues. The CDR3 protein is CAWSIHTGGQNTEAFF. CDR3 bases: TGTGCCTGGAGTATTCACACAGGGGGTCAGAACACTGAAGCTTTCTTT.

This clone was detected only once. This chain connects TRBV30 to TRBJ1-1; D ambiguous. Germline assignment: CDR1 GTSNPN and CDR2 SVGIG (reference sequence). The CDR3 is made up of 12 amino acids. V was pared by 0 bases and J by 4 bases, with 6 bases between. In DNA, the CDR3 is TGTGCCTGGAGTGTACCAGTCACTGAAGCTTTCTTT. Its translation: CAWSVPVTEAFF. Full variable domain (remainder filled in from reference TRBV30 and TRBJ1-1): SQTIHQWPATLVQPVGSPLSLECTVEGTSNPNLYWYRQAAGRGLQLLFYSVGIGQISSEVPQNLSASRPQDRQFILSSKKLLLSDSGFYLCAWSVPVTEAFFGQGTRLTVV.

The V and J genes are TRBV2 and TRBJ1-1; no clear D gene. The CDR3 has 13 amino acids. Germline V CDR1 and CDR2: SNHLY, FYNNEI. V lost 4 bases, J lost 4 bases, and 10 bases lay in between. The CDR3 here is CASSGPAATEAFF. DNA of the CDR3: TGTGCCAGCAGTGGTCCAGCGGCCACTGAAGCTTTCTTT.

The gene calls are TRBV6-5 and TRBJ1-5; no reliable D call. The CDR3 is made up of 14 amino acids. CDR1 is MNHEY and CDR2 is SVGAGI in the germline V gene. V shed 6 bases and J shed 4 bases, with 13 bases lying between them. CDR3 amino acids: CASRRWEGNQPQHF. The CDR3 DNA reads TGTGCCAGCAGGAGGTGGGAGGGTAATCAGCCCCAGCATTTT.

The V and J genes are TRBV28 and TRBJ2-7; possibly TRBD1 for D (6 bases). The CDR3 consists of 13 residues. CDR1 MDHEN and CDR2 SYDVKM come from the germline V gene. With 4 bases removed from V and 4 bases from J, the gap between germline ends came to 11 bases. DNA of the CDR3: TGTGCCAGCAGTTCGGACAGACTTTACGAGCAGTACTTC. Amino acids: CASSSDRLYEQYF.

CDR3: CASSGTSSYNEQFF. The CDR3 DNA reads TGTGCCAGCTCGGGTACCAGCTCCTACAATGAGCAGTTCTTC. The rearrangement joins TRBV19 to TRBJ2-1, with D hard to call. Trimming removed 9 bases from V and 0 bases from J, with 12 bases in between. The length of the CDR3 is 14 residues. CDR1 is LNHDA and CDR2 is SQIVND in the germline V gene (reference sequence). Variable domain in full (rest from reference TRBV19 and TRBJ2-1): DGGITQSPKYLFRKEGQNVTLSCEQNLNHDAMYWYRQDPGQGLRLIYYSQIVNDFQKGDIAEGYSVSREKKESFPLTVTSAQKNPTAFYLCASSGTSSYNEQFFGPGTRLTVL.

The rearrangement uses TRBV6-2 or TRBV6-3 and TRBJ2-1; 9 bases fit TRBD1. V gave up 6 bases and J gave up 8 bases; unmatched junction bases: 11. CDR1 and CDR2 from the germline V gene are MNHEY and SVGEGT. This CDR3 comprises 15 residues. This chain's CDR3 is CASSHPGQGVDEQFF. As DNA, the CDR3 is TGTGCCAGCAGCCACCCGGGACAGGGTGTTGATGAGCAGTTCTTC.

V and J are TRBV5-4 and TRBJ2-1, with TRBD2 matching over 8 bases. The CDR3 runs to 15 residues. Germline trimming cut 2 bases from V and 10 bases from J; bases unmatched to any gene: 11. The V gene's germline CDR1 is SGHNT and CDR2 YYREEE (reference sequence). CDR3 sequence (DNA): TGTGCCAGCAGCTTATCCCCAGCGGGAGACGAAGAGCAGTTCTTC. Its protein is CASSLSPAGDEEQFF.

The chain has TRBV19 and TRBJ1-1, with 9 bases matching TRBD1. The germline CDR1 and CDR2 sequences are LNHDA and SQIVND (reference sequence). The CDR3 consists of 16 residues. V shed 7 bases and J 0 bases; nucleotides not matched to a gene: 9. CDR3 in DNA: TGTGCCAGTACCCGGGACAGGGCCCTCATGAACACTGAAGCTTTCTTT. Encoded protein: CASTRDRALMNTEAFF.

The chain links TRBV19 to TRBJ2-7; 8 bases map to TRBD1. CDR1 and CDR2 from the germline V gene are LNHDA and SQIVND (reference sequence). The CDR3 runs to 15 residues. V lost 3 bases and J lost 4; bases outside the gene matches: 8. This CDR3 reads CASSIFSGQVYEQYF. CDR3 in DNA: TGTGCCAGTAGTATTTTTTCGGGACAGGTATACGAGCAGTACTTC.

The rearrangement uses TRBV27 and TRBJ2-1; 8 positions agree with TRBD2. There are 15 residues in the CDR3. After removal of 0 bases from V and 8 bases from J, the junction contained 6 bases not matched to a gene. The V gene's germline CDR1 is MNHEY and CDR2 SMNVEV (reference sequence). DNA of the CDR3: TGTGCCAGCAGTTTATCCCCCGGGACTAGGCATGAGCAGTTCTTC. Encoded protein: CASSLSPGTRHEQFF.

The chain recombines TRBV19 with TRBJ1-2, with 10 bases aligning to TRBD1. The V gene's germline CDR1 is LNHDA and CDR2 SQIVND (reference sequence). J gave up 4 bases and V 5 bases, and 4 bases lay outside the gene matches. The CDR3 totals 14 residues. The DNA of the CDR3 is TGTGCCAGTAGTCGGTGGGACAGGGGCTATGGCTACACCTTC. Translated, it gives CASSRWDRGYGYTF.

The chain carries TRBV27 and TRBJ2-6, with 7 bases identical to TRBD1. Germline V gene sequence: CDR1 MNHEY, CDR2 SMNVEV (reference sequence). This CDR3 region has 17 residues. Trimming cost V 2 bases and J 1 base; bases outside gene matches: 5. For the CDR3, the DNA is TGTGCCAGCAGTTTAGGACAGGTTTTTTCTGGGGCCAACGTCCTGACTTTC. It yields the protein CASSLGQVFSGANVLTF.

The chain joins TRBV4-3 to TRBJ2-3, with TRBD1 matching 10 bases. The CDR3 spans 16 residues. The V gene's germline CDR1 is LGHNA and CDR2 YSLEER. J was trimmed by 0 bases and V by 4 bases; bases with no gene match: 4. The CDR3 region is CASSPRTGGSTDTQYF. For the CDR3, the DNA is TGCGCCAGCAGCCCCCGGACAGGGGGAAGCACAGATACGCAGTATTTT.

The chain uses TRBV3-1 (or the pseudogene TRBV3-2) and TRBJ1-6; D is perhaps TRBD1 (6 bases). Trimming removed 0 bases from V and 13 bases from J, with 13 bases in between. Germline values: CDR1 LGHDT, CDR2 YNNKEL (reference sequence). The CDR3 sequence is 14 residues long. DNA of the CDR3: TGTGCCAGCAGCCAAGAACAGGGCTTTATCCCCCTCCACTTT. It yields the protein CASSQEQGFIPLHF.

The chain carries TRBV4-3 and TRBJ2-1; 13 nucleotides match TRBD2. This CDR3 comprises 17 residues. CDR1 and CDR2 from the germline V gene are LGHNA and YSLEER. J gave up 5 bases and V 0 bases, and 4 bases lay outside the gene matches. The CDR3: CASSQDLGLAGDNEQFF. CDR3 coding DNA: TGCGCCAGCAGCCAAGATCTAGGACTAGCGGGAGACAATGAGCAGTTCTTC.

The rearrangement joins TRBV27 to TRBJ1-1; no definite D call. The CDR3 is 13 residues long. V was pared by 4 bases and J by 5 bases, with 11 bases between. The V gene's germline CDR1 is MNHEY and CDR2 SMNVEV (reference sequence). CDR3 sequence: CASSSGERTEAFF. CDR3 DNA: TGTGCCAGCAGTTCCGGGGAGAGGACTGAAGCTTTCTTT.

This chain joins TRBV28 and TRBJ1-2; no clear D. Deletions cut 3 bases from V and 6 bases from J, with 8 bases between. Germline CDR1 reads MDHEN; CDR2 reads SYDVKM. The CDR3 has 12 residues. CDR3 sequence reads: CASSLPEDGYTF. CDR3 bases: TGTGCCAGCAGTTTGCCGGAGGATGGCTACACCTTC.

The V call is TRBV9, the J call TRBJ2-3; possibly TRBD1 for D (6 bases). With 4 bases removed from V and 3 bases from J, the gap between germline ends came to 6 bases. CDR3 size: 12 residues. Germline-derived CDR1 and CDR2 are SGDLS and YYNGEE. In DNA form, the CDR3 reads TGTGCCAGCAGCCAGGGGACAGATACGCAGTATTTT. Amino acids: CASSQGTDTQYF.

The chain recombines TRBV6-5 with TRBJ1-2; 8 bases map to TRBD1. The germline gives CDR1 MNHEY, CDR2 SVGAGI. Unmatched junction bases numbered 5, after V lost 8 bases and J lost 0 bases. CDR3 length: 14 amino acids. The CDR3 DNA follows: TGTGCCAGCGGACAGGGCTTAGCTAACTATGGCTACACCTTC. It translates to CASGQGLANYGYTF.

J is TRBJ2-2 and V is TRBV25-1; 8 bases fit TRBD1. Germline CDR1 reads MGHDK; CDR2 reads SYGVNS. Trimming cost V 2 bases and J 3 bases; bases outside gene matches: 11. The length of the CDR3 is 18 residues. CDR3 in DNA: TGTGCCAGCAGTGAAAGGTCCGGACAGGGAGCTGACACCGGGGAGCTGTTTTTT. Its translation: CASSERSGQGADTGELFF.

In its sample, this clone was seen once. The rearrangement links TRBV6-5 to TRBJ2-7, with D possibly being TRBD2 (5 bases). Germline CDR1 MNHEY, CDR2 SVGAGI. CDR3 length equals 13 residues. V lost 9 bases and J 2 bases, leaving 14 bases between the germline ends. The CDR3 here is CASISPGAYEQYF. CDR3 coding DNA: TGTGCCAGTATCTCTCCCGGGGCCTACGAGCAGTACTTC.